Presented here are 9 T cell receptor beta chains from one specimen sequenced in a study of T cell repertoires in cytomegalovirus infection. These receptors' targets are unknown. TCRdb re-called the reads with MiXCR, one entry per CDR3 protein. The sample consists of 650,000 to 900,000 distinct CDR3 sequences, roughly 33% of them appearing once. Here the sequenced sample was cultured CD8+ T cells from PBMCs, taken from culture after CMV antigen stimulation. The receptor set was obtained from a human donor in good health (CMV status not recorded). Some clones in this sample may be carry-over from other donors' samples.

This clonotype showed up just a few times. The chain is built from TRBV12-3 or TRBV12-4 and TRBJ2-5, with D possibly TRBD2 on 6 matching bases. The CDR3 has 12 residues. The ends were cut back, 6 bases at V and 5 bases at J, with 10 bases in the middle. The chain's CDR3 is CASSWRVETQYF. CDR3 sequence (DNA): TGTGCCAGCAGCTGGAGGGTCGAGACCCAGTACTTC.

This chain links TRBV4-2 with TRBJ2-4, with a possible D match to TRBD1 (6 bases). Germline assignment: CDR1 LGHNA and CDR2 YNFKEQ. Trimming pared 4 bases from V and 4 bases from J, leaving 17 bases between. This CDR3 contains 16 residues. This chain's CDR3 is CASSRDTSRRKNIQYF. DNA of the CDR3: TGTGCCAGCAGCCGGGACACCTCGAGGAGAAAAAACATTCAGTACTTC.

The chain employs TRBV20-1 and TRBJ2-1; 13 positions agree with TRBD2. The germline V gene encodes CDR1 DFQATT and CDR2 SNEGSKA (reference sequence). The junction had 8 bases not matched to a gene; V was cut back by 5 bases and J by 7 bases. The CDR3 covers 15 residues. The CDR3, as DNA: TGCAGTGCTCCTTGGACTAGCGGGGGCCGGAATGAGCAGTTCTTC. It yields the protein CSAPWTSGGRNEQFF.

The genes are TRBV7-6 and TRBJ1-2; 11 bases agree with TRBD1. The CDR3 has 21 amino acids. CDR1 is SGHVS and CDR2 is FNYEAQ in the germline V gene. After removal of 5 bases from V and 0 bases from J, the junction contained 20 bases not matched to a gene. In nucleotides, the CDR3 is TGTGCCAGCAGCCCCCTTAGGGTGGACAGGGGGCCCCCTATAGCTAACTATGGCTACACCTTC. Translating it yields CASSPLRVDRGPPIANYGYTF.

As to this clonotype: Given a much more abundant clone one base away, this may be a read error. The gene calls are TRBV4-1 and TRBJ1-1; D is perhaps TRBD1 (5 bases). Germline CDR1 MGHRA, CDR2 YSYEKL. This CDR3 spans 15 amino acids. The CDR3 region has the DNA TGCGCCAGCAGCCAAGCGGCGGGGGGGAACACTGACGCTTTCTTT. Translation: CASSQAAGGNTDAFF.

The chain has TRBV7-9 and TRBJ2-3; 16 bases align to TRBD2. The V gene end was trimmed by 4 bases and the J gene end by 2 bases; junction bases not matched to a gene: 9. The CDR3 is made up of 19 amino acids. CDR1 SEHNR and CDR2 FQNEAQ come from the germline V gene (reference sequence). The CDR3 sequence: CASSSQPGLAGGPTDTQYF. The CDR3 bases are TGTGCCAGCAGCTCGCAGCCGGGACTAGCGGGGGGGCCCACAGATACGCAGTATTTT.

This chain joins TRBV11-2 and TRBJ1-1, with D possibly being TRBD1 (5 bases). CDR1 is SGHAT, CDR2 FQNNGV, per germline. Trimming removed 1 base at V and 2 bases at J, with 14 bases between. The CDR3 sequence is 16 residues long. The CDR3 bases are TGTGCCAGCAGCTTAGTTGCCGGGACCCCTAACACTGAAGCTTTCTTT. Translated: CASSLVAGTPNTEAFF.

The chain couples TRBV6-5 to TRBJ1-6; the D gene is possibly TRBD1 (6 bases). The V end lost 2 bases, the J end lost 0 bases, and 11 bases lay between the germline ends. The CDR3 runs 17 residues. The germline gives CDR1 MNHEY, CDR2 SVGAGI. In DNA form, the CDR3 reads TGTGCCAGCAGTTACGGCAGGGGAAGCTCCTATAATTCACCCCTCCACTTT. Its protein is CASSYGRGSSYNSPLHF.

This clonotype was seen only a few times. CDR3 in amino acids: CASSLVGTGSYYEQYF. CDR3 DNA sequence: TGTGCCAGCAGCTTAGTCGGGACAGGTTCCTACTACGAGCAGTACTTC. The chain uses TRBV7-6 and TRBJ2-7, with TRBD1 identical over 8 bases. The CDR3 is 16 amino acids. CDR1 and CDR2 from the germline V gene are SGHVS and FNYEAQ. Unmatched junction bases numbered 8, after V lost 1 base and J lost 3 bases.